Here is one T cell receptor beta chain with its context. Its antigen is not known. For CDR3 and TCR beta VDJ profiling, genomic DNA was the template used. TCRdb ran MiXCR on the reads and lists one entry per CDR3 protein. The data contain about 160,000 distinct CDR3 sequences, roughly half of them singletons. CD8+CD57+ cell expansion had been shown by flow cytometry in patients chosen for sequencing. Acquired aplastic anemia of severe grade affected all patients. The entry originates in a study of CD8+CD57+ T cells in acquired aplastic anemia. Study findings and constraints: Between patients and controls, some 31 CD8+ CDR3 sequences were found in common.

This CDR3 spans 16 amino acids. The germline gives CDR1 SGHTA, CDR2 FQGTGA. Trimming cost V 5 bases and J 3 bases; bases outside gene matches: 7. This clonotype was sampled from a human donor with aplastic anemia. The specimen was sorted CD4+, CD8+, or CD8+CD57+ T cells (not recorded which) from PBMCs. The V call is TRBV7-3, the J call TRBJ2-5; TRBD2 matches at 12 bases. In DNA, the CDR3 is TGTGCCAGCAGCCCGACTAGCGGGGGCCGGAAAGAGACCCAGTACTTC. Translating gives CASSPTSGGRKETQYF.